These T cell receptor beta chains were read from a single sample in a study of T cells in localized non-small cell lung cancer. This table comes from immunoSEQ multiplex PCR, and its TCRdb copy is limited to in-frame clones, with some not included. The sample lists approximately 30,000 clones, 87% occurring once. The source material was peripheral blood mononuclear cells, sampled before any cancer treatment. Receptors were obtained from a man aged 35 to 69 with stage III lung adenocarcinoma. Both conserved end residues are part of each CDR3. Each record gives: J gene, V gene, CDR3 length, CDR3 protein.

j_call: TRBJ1-2; v_call: TRBV7-2; cdr3_length: 14; cdr3_aa: CASSPGRSSYGYTF
j_call: TRBJ2-2; v_call: TRBV4-1; cdr3_length: 15; cdr3_aa: CASSQADRVGGELFF
j_call: TRBJ2-5; v_call: TRBV5-6; cdr3_length: 16; cdr3_aa: CASSLVRTSSLETQYF
j_call: TRBJ1-1; v_call: TRBV5-5; cdr3_length: 17; cdr3_aa: CASSYNRASAMNTEAFF
j_call: TRBJ2-7; v_call: TRBV4-1; cdr3_length: 20; cdr3_aa: CASSQDPLGLGDRGFYEQYF
j_call: TRBJ1-6; v_call: TRBV9; cdr3_length: 12; cdr3_aa: CASSREDSPLHF
j_call: TRBJ2-5; v_call: TRBV18; cdr3_length: 18; cdr3_aa: CASSPPSLAGRQQETQYF
j_call: TRBJ1-6; v_call: TRBV6-1; cdr3_length: 15; cdr3_aa: CASTRIHSYNSPLHF
j_call: TRBJ2-1; v_call: TRBV5-4; cdr3_length: 16; cdr3_aa: CASSQPANGPYNEQFF
j_call: TRBJ1-1; v_call: TRBV11-2; cdr3_length: 15; cdr3_aa: CASSLDLGGWTEAFF
j_call: TRBJ2-7; v_call: TRBV27; cdr3_length: 15; cdr3_aa: CASSLRPEASYEQYF
j_call: TRBJ2-7; v_call: TRBV7-2; cdr3_length: 13; cdr3_aa: CASSTSGTYEQYF
j_call: TRBJ2-3; v_call: TRBV6-5; cdr3_length: 15; cdr3_aa: CASSYSRGLTDTQYF
j_call: TRBJ1-1; v_call: TRBV27; cdr3_length: 14; cdr3_aa: CASSLFRDNTEAFF
j_call: TRBJ1-2; v_call: TRBV5-1; cdr3_length: 16; cdr3_aa: CASSYYLGGANYGYTF
j_call: TRBJ2-7; v_call: TRBV11-2; cdr3_length: 13; cdr3_aa: CASSSYVPYEQYF
j_call: TRBJ2-5; v_call: TRBV15; cdr3_length: 14; cdr3_aa: CATRKRGGPETQYF
j_call: TRBJ2-3; v_call: TRBV9; cdr3_length: 15; cdr3_aa: CASSAGTYTTDTQYF
j_call: TRBJ1-4; v_call: TRBV15; cdr3_length: 15; cdr3_aa: CATRKSAVPNEKLFF
j_call: TRBJ2-2; v_call: TRBV7-6; cdr3_length: 16; cdr3_aa: CASSRRLGGGAGELFF
j_call: TRBJ2-7; v_call: TRBV10-3; cdr3_length: 15; cdr3_aa: CAISEAGVPSYEQYF
j_call: TRBJ1-2; v_call: TRBV7-9; cdr3_length: 13; cdr3_aa: CASSLGRGPGYTF
j_call: TRBJ2-1; v_call: TRBV7-8; cdr3_length: 17; cdr3_aa: CASSLERARSDDREQFF
j_call: TRBJ1-6; v_call: TRBV19; cdr3_length: 16; cdr3_aa: CASSTQDSSYNSPLHF
j_call: TRBJ2-5; v_call: TRBV28; cdr3_length: 17; cdr3_aa: CASSPLGLAGDQETQYF
j_call: TRBJ2-5; v_call: TRBV7-9; cdr3_length: 17; cdr3_aa: CASSATTSGGYQETQYF
j_call: TRBJ1-2; v_call: TRBV7-8; cdr3_length: 12; cdr3_aa: CASSPLNYGYTF
j_call: TRBJ2-2; v_call: TRBV6-6; cdr3_length: 15; cdr3_aa: CASSPGQGSGGELFF